This T cell receptor beta chain was observed in a study of metastatic and nonmetastatic thyroid tumors. Whole-study context: The authors compared repertoires across blood and tumor or nodule tissue from malignant and benign thyroid patients.

Until they underwent thyroid surgery, no patient had received any treatment. From germline, CDR1 is GTSNPN and CDR2 SVGIG (reference sequence). The CDR3 covers 13 residues. V was trimmed by 2 bases and J by 6 bases, leaving 11 bases between them. MiXCR was used by TCRdb to re-call the PCR reads. This sample has over 15,000 clones; around a sixth occur once, and the top ten carry roughly 18%. In this sample, this clone turned up many times. The TCR originated in a male donor with papillary thyroid cancer or a benign thyroid nodule (not recorded which). Some clones in this sample may be carry-over from other donors' samples. Sequencing was done on a sample of blood. V usage is TRBV30 and J usage is TRBJ2-1; TRBD2 might be the D (5 bases). In DNA form, the CDR3 reads TGTGCCTGGAGTACGGGGTTGGGCAATGAGCAGTTCTTC. As protein: CAWSTGLGNEQFF.